What follows are 11 T cell receptor beta chains derived from one specimen sequenced in a study of Graves' ophthalmopathy and Graves' hyperthyroidism. Amplification from RNA transcripts yielded the TCR beta CDR3 regions. An initial RT-PCR round employing HTBI primers preceded a second-round multiplex PCR. TCRdb processed the multiplex PCR reads anew with MiXCR; each CDR3 protein has one entry. The repertoire has fewer than 600,000 distinct CDR3 sequences, 13% to 15% of them found once; the top ten carry approximately 9.8%. Sequencing was carried out using blood. These receptors came from a woman aged 30 to 39 with Graves' ophthalmopathy.

As concerns this clonotype: With a much larger clone just one base away, this may be a read error. This rearrangement joins TRBV28 to TRBJ1-3; 7 nucleotides agree with TRBD1. Germline values: CDR1 MDHEN, CDR2 SYDVKM. This CDR3 comprises 14 residues. CDR3 in amino acids: CASSLGTVGSTIYF. The CDR3 coding sequence is TGTGCCAGCAGTTTAGGGACAGTTGGAAGCACCATATATTTT. Looking up the rest from reference TRBV28 and TRBJ1-3 gives the full variable domain: DVKVTQSSRYLVKRTGEKVFLECVQDMDHENMFWYRQDPGLGLRLIYFSYDVKMKEKGDIPEGYSVSREKKERFSLILESASTNQTSMYLCASSLGTVGSTIYFGEGSWLTVV.

At least ten counts were recorded for this clonotype. A clone one base away is much larger, so this may be a read error. The rearrangement joins TRBV2 to TRBJ1-5; D is unclear. This CDR3 is 12 amino acids long. In germline, CDR1 is SNHLY, CDR2 FYNNEI. V lost 5 bases to trimming and J lost 6 bases, with 8 bases between them. Here the CDR3 DNA reads TGTGCCAGCAGTTGGAGGCGTCAGCCCCAGCATTTT. As protein: CASSWRRQPQHF.

There are many counts of this clonotype. V usage is TRBV28 and J usage is TRBJ1-5; the D is unclear. CDR3 length: 19 amino acids. Germline CDR1 MDHEN, CDR2 SYDVKM. V was cut by 1 base and J by 1 base, with 20 bases left in between. The CDR3 loop is CASSLFPFREGRSNQPQHF. CDR3 nucleotides: TGTGCCAGCAGTTTATTCCCTTTTCGGGAAGGTAGAAGCAATCAGCCCCAGCATTTT.

At least ten counts were recorded for this clonotype. The chain is built from TRBV6-2 or TRBV6-3 and TRBJ2-5; 9 bases are a match to TRBD2. This CDR3 is 14 amino acids long. Germline CDR1 MNHEY, CDR2 SVGEGT. The J segment lost 7 bases and the V segment lost 5 bases, leaving 8 bases of the junction unmatched. The CDR3 spells CASSPGLALGTQYF. In DNA form, the CDR3 reads TGTGCCAGCAGTCCGGGACTAGCTCTGGGGACCCAGTACTTC.

In its sample, this clonotype was seen once. The chain has TRBV7-3 and TRBJ2-5; tentative D call: TRBD2 (5 bases). Germline CDR1 and CDR2: SGHTA and FQGTGA. V gave up 5 bases and J gave up 7 bases, with 20 bases separating them. This CDR3 spans 15 amino acids. CDR3 sequence (DNA): TGTGCCAGCAGCGCTCAAGGAGGCCATGGAGGGACCCAGTACTTC. Encoded protein: CASSAQGGHGGTQYF.

This clonotype has at least ten counts. The chain has TRBV5-4 and TRBJ2-5; D is undetermined. V lost 4 bases and J 5 bases, leaving 15 bases between the germline ends. The length of the CDR3 is 14 residues. The germline V gene encodes CDR1 SGHNT and CDR2 YYREEE (reference sequence). CDR3 sequence: CASSPRRTTETQYF. CDR3 sequence (DNA): TGTGCCAGCAGCCCTCGACGGACGACGGAGACCCAGTACTTC.

In its sample, this clonotype was seen many times. The CDR3 bases are TGTGCCAGCAGTACAACAGGCGACACCGGGGAGCTGTTTTTT. Protein: CASSTTGDTGELFF. The chain employs TRBV12-3 or TRBV12-4 and TRBJ2-2, with D possibly matching TRBD1 (5 bases). V was trimmed by 5 bases and J by 3 bases, leaving 10 bases between them. The CDR3 has 14 residues.

This clonotype was seen repeatedly, ten times or more. The V and J genes are TRBV19 and TRBJ1-1; 8 nucleotides line up with TRBD1. J was trimmed by 0 bases and V by 4 bases; bases with no gene match: 4. CDR3 size: 15 residues. The germline CDR1 and CDR2 sequences are LNHDA and SQIVND (reference sequence). This chain's CDR3 is CASSKWTGMNTEAFF. For the CDR3, the DNA is TGTGCCAGTAGTAAATGGACAGGGATGAACACTGAAGCTTTCTTT. Full variable domain (remainder filled in from reference TRBV19 and TRBJ1-1): DGGITQSPKYLFRKEGQNVTLSCEQNLNHDAMYWYRQDPGQGLRLIYYSQIVNDFQKGDIAEGYSVSREKKESFPLTVTSAQKNPTAFYLCASSKWTGMNTEAFFGQGTRLTVV.

The sample holds many counts of this clonotype. The genes are TRBV7-6 and TRBJ2-7, with TRBD1 identical over 8 bases. Germline trimming cut 2 bases from V and 0 bases from J; bases unmatched to any gene: 6. This CDR3 comprises 16 residues. Germline V lookup: CDR1 SGHVS, CDR2 FNYEAQ. The CDR3 sequence is CASSLSGQASSYEQYF. The CDR3 DNA follows: TGTGCCAGCAGCTTATCGGGACAGGCGAGCTCCTACGAGCAGTACTTC.

V is TRBV7-9 and J is TRBJ1-2, with D hard to call. The V end was cut by 3 bases, the J end by 4 bases, with 9 bases between. The CDR3 consists of 13 residues. Germline CDR1 SEHNR, CDR2 FQNEAQ (reference sequence). The chain's CDR3 is CASSFTMSYGYTF. The DNA of the CDR3 is TGTGCCAGCAGCTTTACCATGAGCTATGGCTACACCTTC.

This clonotype has ten or more counts. V gene TRBV11-2 combines with J gene TRBJ1-2; 7 bases agree with TRBD1. The CDR3 contains 15 residues. Germline CDR1 and CDR2: SGHAT and FQNNGV. The ends lost 0 bases at V and 4 bases at J; junction bases unmatched: 5. The CDR3 region has the DNA TGTGCCAGCAGCTTAGAGCAGGGGGACTCCTATGGCTACACCTTC. Amino acid sequence: CASSLEQGDSYGYTF.